A single sample is the source of the 31 T cell receptor beta chains below, sequenced in a study of blood T cell repertoires in COVID-19. Data came from immunoSEQ multiplex PCR; TCRdb stores just in-frame clones and leaves some out. The sample lists some 80,000 clones; approximately 88% were seen once. Sequenced sample: peripheral blood. These receptors originate from a woman of 80 years or more with active or convalescent COVID-19.

This chain joins TRBV7-9 and TRBJ1-6; D not resolved. With 3 bases removed from V and 5 bases from J, the gap between germline ends came to 11 bases. The CDR3 is made up of 15 amino acids. CDR1 and CDR2 (germline): SEHNR, FQNEAQ (reference sequence). The DNA for the CDR3 is TGTGCCAGCAGCTTGTCCGGGATGGATAATTCACCCCTCCACTTT. Translating it yields CASSLSGMDNSPLHF.

This sequence joins TRBV30 and TRBJ1-2, with a possible D match to TRBD1 (5 bases). CDR1 is GTSNPN and CDR2 is SVGIG in the germline V gene (reference sequence). With 0 bases removed from V and 7 bases from J, the gap between germline ends came to 12 bases. This CDR3 region has 13 residues. The CDR3 bases are TGTGCCTGGAGTGTGTCCGGGGGACGTGGCTACACCTTC. Encoded protein: CAWSVSGGRGYTF.

This chain uses TRBV6-6 with TRBJ2-5, with D possibly TRBD2 on 6 matching bases. From germline, CDR1 is MNHNY and CDR2 SVGAGI (reference sequence). The CDR3 has 15 residues. Trimming stripped 0 bases from V and 2 bases from J, with 10 bases between. In DNA, the CDR3 is TGTGCCAGCAGTTACTCCGGACTAATTCAAGAGACCCAGTACTTC. This sequence encodes CASSYSGLIQETQYF.

This rearrangement joins TRBV6-5 to TRBJ2-7; D might be TRBD1 (5 bases). The length of the CDR3 is 15 residues. Trimming took off 2 bases at V and 3 bases at J, with 14 bases between the two ends. Germline CDR1 and CDR2: MNHEY and SVGAGI. CDR3 sequence: CASSYDATERYEQYF. The CDR3 DNA reads TGTGCCAGCAGTTACGACGCGACAGAGCGCTACGAGCAGTACTTC.

This clone was seen a single time. V gene TRBV7-9 combines with J gene TRBJ2-7; D perhaps matches TRBD1 (5 bases). The V and J ends lost 0 bases and 3 bases respectively, with 24 bases between them. Germline loops: CDR1 SEHNR, CDR2 FQNEAQ (reference sequence). The CDR3 covers 19 residues. The CDR3 DNA reads as TGTGCCAGCAGCTTAGCGGGTTCAGGAAAGGCCAGGGTAGACTACGAGCAGTACTTC. Translation gives CASSLAGSGKARVDYEQYF.

This sequence joins TRBV2 and TRBJ2-7; TRBD1 matches at 10 bases. Trimming at V came to 8 bases and at J to 5 bases, leaving 3 bases not matched to a gene. Looked up from germline, CDR1 is SNHLY and CDR2 is FYNNEI. The length of the CDR3 is 12 residues. The CDR3, as DNA: TGTGCCAGCCGGACAGGGGGTCACGAGCAGTACTTC. It translates to CASRTGGHEQYF. Full variable domain (rest looked up from reference TRBV2 and TRBJ2-7): EPEVTQTPSHQVTQMGQEVILRCVPISNHLYFYWYRQILGQKVEFLVSFYNNEISEKSEIFDDQFSVERPDGSNFTLKIRSTKLEDSAMYFCASRTGGHEQYFGPGTRLTVT.

V and J are TRBV11-2 and TRBJ2-7; a weak D match, TRBD2 (6 bases). The V gene lost 5 bases and the J gene lost 7 bases, with 24 bases spanning the gap. The CDR3 is made up of 16 amino acids. The V gene's germline CDR1 is SGHAT and CDR2 FQNNGV. The CDR3 nucleotides are TGTGCCAGCAGCCGCCTCATCGGCGCGGGGCCAGGGGAGCAGTACTTC. It is translated as CASSRLIGAGPGEQYF.

The CDR3 sequence is CASRPGQGAVTEAFF. CDR3 nucleotides: TGTGCCAGCAGACCGGGACAGGGGGCAGTCACTGAAGCTTTCTTT. The chain is built from TRBV27 and TRBJ1-1; 12 positions agree with TRBD1. This CDR3 comprises 15 residues. Trimming removed 6 bases from V and 4 bases from J; junction bases left unmatched: 6. Per the germline V gene, CDR1 is MNHEY and CDR2 is SMNVEV (reference sequence).

V and J are TRBV12-3 or TRBV12-4 and TRBJ1-1; no clear D. The CDR3 runs to 13 residues. Trimming removed 6 bases from V and 7 bases from J, with 15 bases in between. The CDR3 nucleotides are TGTGCCAGCAGACATGCAGGCGCTGATGAAGCTTTCTTT. Its translation is CASRHAGADEAFF.

This clone turned up a few times. The chain employs TRBV18 and TRBJ1-1; 7 bases line up with TRBD1. The ends lost 5 bases at V and 3 bases at J; junction bases unmatched: 6. The CDR3 sequence is 14 residues long. Germline V gene data show CDR1 as KGHSH and CDR2 as LQKENI. This CDR3 reads CASSSLDRDTEAFF. The CDR3 DNA follows: TGTGCCAGCTCATCCCTCGACAGGGACACTGAAGCTTTCTTT.

This clone was detected once. The rearrangement links TRBV10-2 to TRBJ1-4, with 7 positions matching TRBD1. This CDR3 contains 14 residues. With V trimmed by 6 bases and J by 8 bases, 9 bases remained unmatched. Germline V gene lookup returns CDR1 WSHSY and CDR2 SAAADI. CDR3 sequence reads: CASRPPGGSEKLFF. CDR3 coding DNA: TGCGCCAGCAGGCCGCCAGGGGGGAGCGAAAAACTGTTTTTT.

The CDR3 bases are TGTGCCAGCAGCGTAGTAGTTGCCTCCCCTACGCAGTATTTT. Protein product: CASSVVVASPTQYF. The V call is TRBV9, the J call TRBJ2-3; D gene uncertain. Germline assignment: CDR1 SGDLS and CDR2 YYNGEE. The CDR3 is 14 residues long. Trimming cost V 0 bases and J 8 bases, with 13 bases left between them.

This chain links TRBV9 with TRBJ2-2; the D gene is possibly TRBD2 (6 bases). The CDR3 extends over 15 amino acids. Germline CDR1 is SGDLS and CDR2 is YYNGEE. Trimming shortened V by 0 bases and J by 5 bases, and 11 bases separated the two germline ends. For the CDR3, the DNA is TGTGCCAGCAGCGTAGTCGGGAGCGGGACCGGGGAGCTGTTTTTT. Amino acid sequence: CASSVVGSGTGELFF.

This chain uses TRBV19 with TRBJ2-3; 11 positions agree with TRBD1. The germline V gene has CDR1 LNHDA and CDR2 SQIVND (reference sequence). The V gene end was trimmed by 5 bases and the J gene end by 2 bases; junction bases not matched to a gene: 9. The CDR3 is made up of 17 amino acids. CDR3 protein: CASSLLRTGGLTDTQYF. The CDR3 DNA reads TGTGCCAGTAGTCTATTAAGGACAGGGGGCCTCACAGATACGCAGTATTTT. Together with reference TRBV19 and TRBJ2-3, the CDR3 gives the full variable domain: DGGITQSPKYLFRKEGQNVTLSCEQNLNHDAMYWYRQDPGQGLRLIYYSQIVNDFQKGDIAEGYSVSREKKESFPLTVTSAQKNPTAFYLCASSLLRTGGLTDTQYFGPGTRLTVL.

This clone was recorded only once. The V call is TRBV3-1 (or the pseudogene TRBV3-2), the J call TRBJ2-2; 13 nucleotides match TRBD2. V lost 0 bases and J lost 5; bases outside the gene matches: 6. The CDR3 has 18 amino acids. In germline, CDR1 is LGHDT, CDR2 YNNKEL (reference sequence). This CDR3 reads CASSQEGTSGTGTGELFF. The CDR3 nucleotides read TGTGCCAGCAGCCAAGAAGGGACTAGCGGGACGGGAACCGGGGAGCTGTTTTTT.

The chain links TRBV19 to TRBJ2-3, with TRBD1 matching over 8 bases. Germline V CDR1 and CDR2: LNHDA, SQIVND (reference sequence). The CDR3 consists of 13 residues. V dropped 4 bases and J dropped 6; count of bases not matched to a gene: 3. This chain's CDR3 is CASSSQGADTQYF. The DNA of the CDR3 is TGTGCCAGTAGTAGTCAGGGGGCGGATACGCAGTATTTT. The complete variable domain, with remaining parts taken from reference TRBV19 and TRBJ2-3, reads DGGITQSPKYLFRKEGQNVTLSCEQNLNHDAMYWYRQDPGQGLRLIYYSQIVNDFQKGDIAEGYSVSREKKESFPLTVTSAQKNPTAFYLCASSSQGADTQYFGPGTRLTVL.

This sequence joins TRBV14 and TRBJ2-2, with 9 positions matching TRBD1. The CDR3 has 14 amino acids. The germline CDR1 and CDR2 sequences are SGHDN and FVKESK. V shed 5 bases, J shed 7 bases, and the junction held 5 bases outside the gene matches. The CDR3, as DNA: TGTGCCAGCAGCTTACAGGGGGCCATCGGGGAGCTGTTTTTT. Translation gives CASSLQGAIGELFF.

This chain links TRBV9 with TRBJ1-1; D remains ambiguous. The CDR3 spans 15 residues. Trimming removed 2 bases at V and 3 bases at J, with 14 bases between. Germline assignment: CDR1 SGDLS and CDR2 YYNGEE. The chain's CDR3 is CASSVSYGTDTEAFF. In DNA form, the CDR3 reads TGTGCCAGCAGCGTTTCATACGGTACTGACACTGAAGCTTTCTTT. The full variable domain, completed using reference TRBV9 and TRBJ1-1, is DSGVTQTPKHLITATGQRVTLRCSPRSGDLSVYWYQQSLDQGLQFLIQYYNGEERAKGNILERFSAQQFPDLHSELNLSSLELGDSALYFCASSVSYGTDTEAFFGQGTRLTVV.

This clone has more than one count but fewer than ten. The chain employs TRBV28 and TRBJ1-1; unclear D gene. Trimming cost V 3 bases and J 2 bases, with 7 bases left between them. CDR3 length equals 13 residues. The germline V gene has CDR1 MDHEN and CDR2 SYDVKM. CDR3 residues: CASSLDYNTEAFF. Here the CDR3 DNA reads TGTGCCAGCAGTTTGGACTACAACACTGAAGCTTTCTTT.

V is TRBV11-2 and J is TRBJ1-6; a weak D match, TRBD1 (6 bases). The CDR3 covers 15 residues. Germline V CDR1 and CDR2: SGHAT, FQNNGV. Trimming shortened V by 2 bases and J by 8 bases, and 13 bases separated the two germline ends. The chain's CDR3 is CASSLTEGQYSPLHF. CDR3 DNA sequence: TGTGCCAGCAGCTTAACCGAGGGACAATATTCACCCCTCCACTTT.

The chain couples TRBV12-3 or TRBV12-4 to TRBJ1-2; D is possibly TRBD1 (6 bases). This CDR3 is 13 amino acids long. V lost 6 bases and J lost 8, with 16 bases in between. CDR3 DNA sequence: TGTGCCAGCAGATACAGGGATTTGGGCGGCTACACCTTC. Translated: CASRYRDLGGYTF.

This clone was picked up one time. The J gene is TRBJ2-3, the V gene TRBV2, with D maybe TRBD1 (6 bases). Germline V lookup: CDR1 SNHLY, CDR2 FYNNEI. V dropped 7 bases and J dropped 2 bases, with 13 bases sitting between them. The CDR3 loop spans 14 amino acids. The DNA of the CDR3 is TGTGCCAGCATCCAAGGACAGCTCACAGATACGCAGTATTTT. Amino acids: CASIQGQLTDTQYF.

The rearrangement links TRBV5-6 to TRBJ1-2, with D perhaps TRBD1 (6 bases). Germline V gives CDR1 SGHDT, CDR2 YYEEEE. The CDR3 is 14 amino acids. Trimming shortened V by 5 bases and J by 0 bases, and 11 bases separated the two germline ends. CDR3: CASRMTGSNYGYTF. CDR3 nucleotide sequence: TGTGCCAGCAGGATGACAGGCTCTAACTATGGCTACACCTTC.

The chain couples TRBV21-1 to TRBJ2-7; the table names TRBD1, a call not compared with the DNA. TRBV21-1 is an annotated pseudogene. This CDR3 comprises 18 residues. DNA for the CDR3: TGTGCCAGCAGCAAAGAGGGCCCGGCCGGGGACAGGGAGGACGAGCAGTACTTC. Its protein product is CASSKEGPAGDREDEQYF.

This clone has just one count. The rearrangement links TRBV18 to TRBJ1-1; D gene unclear. V was trimmed by 4 bases and J by 6 bases, leaving 15 bases between them. The CDR3 has 14 amino acids. Germline values: CDR1 KGHSH, CDR2 LQKENI. CDR3 nucleotide sequence: TGTGCCAGCTCACAGATGAGGGAAAACCCTGAAGCTTTCTTT. This gives the protein CASSQMRENPEAFF. Full variable domain (missing parts from reference TRBV18 and TRBJ1-1): NAGVMQNPRHLVRRRGQEARLRCSPMKGHSHVYWYRQLPEEGLKFMVYLQKENIIDESGMPKERFSAEFPKEGPSILRIQQVVRGDSAAYFCASSQMRENPEAFFGQGTRLTVV.

The rearrangement joins TRBV18 to TRBJ1-1, with 7 bases fitting TRBD1. The trim removed 1 base at V and 0 bases at J, leaving 5 bases unmatched. The CDR3 covers 16 residues. Germline V gene data show CDR1 as KGHSH and CDR2 as LQKENI. CDR3 in DNA: TGTGCCAGCTCACCACGGACAGGACGGATGAACACTGAAGCTTTCTTT. Translated: CASSPRTGRMNTEAFF.

V gene TRBV18 combines with J gene TRBJ1-3; no definite D call. Germline CDR1 reads KGHSH; CDR2 reads LQKENI. The ends were cut back, 2 bases at V and 1 base at J, with 6 bases in the middle. This CDR3 spans 14 amino acids. This chain's CDR3 is CASSPDKSGNTIYF. CDR3 sequence (DNA): TGTGCCAGCTCACCAGACAAATCTGGAAACACCATATATTTT. Variable domain in full (rest from reference TRBV18 and TRBJ1-3): NAGVMQNPRHLVRRRGQEARLRCSPMKGHSHVYWYRQLPEEGLKFMVYLQKENIIDESGMPKERFSAEFPKEGPSILRIQQVVRGDSAAYFCASSPDKSGNTIYFGEGSWLTVV.

The chain carries TRBV6-2 or TRBV6-3 and TRBJ2-1, with D tentatively TRBD1 (7 bases). V was shortened by 2 bases and J by 13 bases, with 12 bases between the two germline ends. Germline CDR1 and CDR2: MNHEY and SVGEGT. The CDR3 is made up of 12 amino acids. CDR3 bases: TGTGCCAGCAGTTACCAGGGGGGTCCCCAGTTCTTC. Its protein is CASSYQGGPQFF.

The chain joins TRBV4-1 to TRBJ1-2, with 9 bases identical to TRBD1. V was pared by 1 base and J by 2 bases, with 5 bases of the junction left unmatched. The CDR3 loop spans 16 amino acids. From germline, CDR1 is MGHRA and CDR2 YSYEKL. Here the CDR3 reads CASSQATGGPNYGYTF. CDR3 sequence (DNA): TGCGCCAGCAGCCAAGCAACAGGGGGCCCGAACTATGGCTACACCTTC.

The V call is TRBV9, the J call TRBJ2-7; a possible D gene is TRBD1 (6 bases). CDR3 length: 13 amino acids. Germline CDR1 is SGDLS and CDR2 is YYNGEE. Trimming took 3 bases from V and 3 from J, leaving 10 bases between them. The CDR3 protein is CASSGGQIYEQYF. For the CDR3, the DNA is TGTGCCAGCAGCGGGGGACAAATCTACGAGCAGTACTTC. Drawing the rest from reference TRBV9 and TRBJ2-7, the complete variable domain is DSGVTQTPKHLITATGQRVTLRCSPRSGDLSVYWYQQSLDQGLQFLIQYYNGEERAKGNILERFSAQQFPDLHSELNLSSLELGDSALYFCASSGGQIYEQYFGPGTRLTVT.

In this sample, this clone turned up once. The V gene is TRBV7-8, the J gene TRBJ2-5; 8 bases line up with TRBD2. Trimming removed 1 base from V and 10 bases from J; junction bases left unmatched: 11. The CDR3 runs 15 residues. The V gene's germline CDR1 is SGHVS and CDR2 FQNEAQ. In DNA, the CDR3 is TGTGCCAGCAGCTTAGGTCTAGGACTAGCACCCCTCCAGTACTTC. Amino acids: CASSLGLGLAPLQYF.